This TCR beta chain comes out of a study of T cell repertoires in cytomegalovirus infection. Study overall: Public signatures in TCR beta pointed to CMV infection and matching HLA type.

From the reads, TCRdb called clonotypes with MiXCR, one entry per CDR3 protein. This sample yields about 700,000 distinct CDR3 sequences, of which around a third are seen a single time; roughly 18% belongs to the top ten. Study conclusions and caveats: CMV carriers with the relevant HLA were identified by cumulative public TCR beta family frequency. It was HLA-C-restricted CMV-specific TCR beta clonotypes that dominated the response ex vivo.

The trim removed 6 bases at V and 2 bases at J, leaving 9 bases unmatched. This CDR3 region has 14 residues. Germline V gene lookup returns CDR1 DFQATT and CDR2 SNEGSKA (reference sequence). Concerning this clonotype: Its antigen remains unknown.

The sequencing here drew on cultured PBMCs, taken from culture after CMV antigen stimulation. This sequence originates from a human donor in good health (CMV status not recorded). Some clones in this sample may be carry-over from other donors' samples. The chain is built from TRBV20-1 and TRBJ2-5, with TRBD1 matching over 7 bases. In nucleotides, the CDR3 is TGCAGTGCCAGCGTGGGGACAGTACAAGAGACCCAGTACTTC. It translates to CSASVGTVQETQYF.